This note documents a single T cell receptor (beta chain) sequence. This sample was taken from a study of blood T cell repertoires in COVID-19. Across the study: Samples representing acute and convalescent COVID-19 were sourced from the United States, Italy and Spain.

The CDR3 has 21 amino acids. V lost 0 bases, J lost 3 bases, and 16 bases stayed unmatched. The germline CDR1 and CDR2 sequences are MGHRA and YSYEKL. Sequencing was performed with immunoSEQ multiplex PCR; in TCRdb, only in-frame clones are kept and a portion is missing. The sample has around 170,000 clones, roughly 90% seen once. The rearrangement joins TRBV4-1 to TRBJ1-3, with 11 bases fitting TRBD1. The sequencing sample was made of peripheral blood. This TCR was recovered from a man aged 55 to 70 with acute or convalescent COVID-19. Here the CDR3 reads CASSQDPTSQGQGASGNTIYF. Here the CDR3 DNA reads TGCGCCAGCAGCCAAGACCCAACCAGCCAAGGACAGGGGGCAAGTGGAAACACCATATATTTT.